The clone carrying this T cell receptor beta chain was seen only a few times. The target antigen is unknown. Primers: 60 Vbeta forward and 13 Jbeta reverse. Sequencing was performed with immunoSEQ multiplex PCR; in TCRdb, only in-frame clones are kept and a portion is missing. The table has around 200,000 clones, under 80% seen once. The data belong to a study of cytomegalovirus exposure and HLA in healthy donors. Looking at the study overall: From donors who were HLA-typed, an early data release held 75 million to 85 million unique TCRs. Study-level points and caveats: Researchers reportedly found TCR beta sequences accurately predicted most subjects' HLA-A and HLA-B alleles. Most of the CMV-associated TCR beta chains (in a later analysis) appeared to be HLA-restricted.

The sample comprised PBMCs. The sequence came from a man aged 30 to 39 in good health and CMV-seropositive.

Here the CDR3 reads CASTRGRQGNQPQHF. The CDR3 DNA sequence: TGTGCCAGCACCCGCGGGAGGCAGGGCAATCAGCCCCAGCATTTT. This chain joins TRBV6-6 and TRBJ1-5; D remains unclear. The CDR3 consists of 15 residues. The ends were cut back, 7 bases at V and 2 bases at J, with 15 bases in the middle. CDR1 is MNHNY, CDR2 SVGAGI, per germline (reference sequence).